This TCR beta chain was documented in a study of T cell responses to AZD1222 COVID-19 vaccine. Regarding the study as a whole: Vaccination with two AZD1222 doses was followed by a rise in Spike-specific TCR breadth and depth. Mostly white British, mostly female donors; authors suggested clonal diversity may be underestimated.

Timing groups of about 4 and about 12 weeks for second doses were pooled. TCRdb's table, derived via immunoSEQ multiplex PCR, lists solely in-frame clones and lacks some. This sample carries more than 85,000 clones, 94% of them seen once, and the ten largest clones take 2.5% to 3%. About this clone: Antigen: not known.

Germline V gene sequence: CDR1 SSHAT, CDR2 FNYEAQ (reference sequence). V shed 1 base and J shed 5 bases, with 15 bases lying between them. This CDR3 is built from 16 residues. This sequence joins TRBV7-7 and TRBJ2-1; the D gene could be TRBD1 or TRBD2 (5 bases each). Specimen: peripheral blood, collected 28 days after the second AZD1222 dose. The origin of this receptor is an adult who received the AZD1222 COVID-19 vaccine. In DNA form, the CDR3 reads TGTGCCAGCAGCTTAGAAGGCCCAGGGAGACACAATGAGCAGTTCTTC. Its translation: CASSLEGPGRHNEQFF.